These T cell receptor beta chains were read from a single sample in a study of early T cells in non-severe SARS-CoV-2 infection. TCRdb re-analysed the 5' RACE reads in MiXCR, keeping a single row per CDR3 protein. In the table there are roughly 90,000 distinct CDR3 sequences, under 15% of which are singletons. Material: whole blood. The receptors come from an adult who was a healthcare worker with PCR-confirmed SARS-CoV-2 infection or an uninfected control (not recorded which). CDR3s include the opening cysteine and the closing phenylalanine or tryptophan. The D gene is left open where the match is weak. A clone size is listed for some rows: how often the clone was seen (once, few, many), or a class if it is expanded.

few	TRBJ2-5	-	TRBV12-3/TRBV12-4	TGTGCCAGCAGGTTGGGAGCAGAGACCCAGTACTTC	CASRLGAETQYF
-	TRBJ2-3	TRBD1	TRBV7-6	TGTGCCAGCAGCCACGGACAGGGGTTGTCAGATACGCAGTATTTT	CASSHGQGLSDTQYF
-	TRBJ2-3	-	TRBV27	TGTGCCAGCAGTTTATCCGCCAGTTCCCGCACAGATACGCAGTATTTT	CASSLSASSRTDTQYF
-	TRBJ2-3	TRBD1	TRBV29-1	TGCAGCGTGGACAGGGAGCCAGATACGCAGTATTTT	CSVDREPDTQYF
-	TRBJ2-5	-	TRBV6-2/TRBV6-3	TGTGCCAGCAGTCAAAAACGGACCCGGGAGACCCAGTACTTC	CASSQKRTRETQYF
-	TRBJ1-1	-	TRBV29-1	TGCAGCGTTGGTGGGGCCACTGAAGCTTTCTTT	CSVGGATEAFF
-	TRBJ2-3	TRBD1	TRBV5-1	TGCGCCAGCAGCTTGGCTGGAGAGACAGGGGCAAGGACGCAGTATTTT	CASSLAGETGARTQYF
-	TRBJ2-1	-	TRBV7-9	TGTGCCAGCAGCCCGGGACTCCCAGGGAATGAGCAGTTCTTC	CASSPGLPGNEQFF
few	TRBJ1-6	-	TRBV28	TGTGCCACCAAGACGAGCTCCTATAATTCACCCCTCCACTTT	CATKTSSYNSPLHF
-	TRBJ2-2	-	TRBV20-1	TGCAGTGCGAACATTAGGGGCTCTGGGGAGCTGTTTTTT	CSANIRGSGELFF
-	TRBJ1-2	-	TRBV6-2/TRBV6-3	TGTGCCAGCAGTTACTCGGGGGGCTTCCCCACCTATGGCTACACCTTC	CASSYSGGFPTYGYTF
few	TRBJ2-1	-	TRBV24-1	TGTGCCACCAGTGATTTGAAGGGTTCGGAGGGGCAGAGCTCCTACAATGAGCAGTTCTTC	CATSDLKGSEGQSSYNEQFF
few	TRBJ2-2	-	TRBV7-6	TGTGCCAGCAGCTTAGCAGTGAAGGGGCGGAACACCGGGGAGCTGTTTTTT	CASSLAVKGRNTGELFF
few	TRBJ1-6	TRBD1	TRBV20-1	TGCAGTGCAAGGACAGGGGGCTATAATTCACCCCTCCACTTT	CSARTGGYNSPLHF
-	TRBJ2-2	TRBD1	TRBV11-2	TGTGCCAGCAGCGGACAGGCGAACACCGGGGAGCTGTTTTTT	CASSGQANTGELFF
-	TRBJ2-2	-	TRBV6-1	TGTGCCAGCAGTAGCCAACTAACCGGGCCCGGGGAGCTGTTTTTT	CASSSQLTGPGELFF
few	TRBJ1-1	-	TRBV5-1	TGCGCCAGCAGCTTGGGGGGCTTAAGCACTGAAGCTTTCTTT	CASSLGGLSTEAFF
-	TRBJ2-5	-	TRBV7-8	TGTGCCAGCAGCCATAGGAGGCAAGAGACCCAGTACTTC	CASSHRRQETQYF
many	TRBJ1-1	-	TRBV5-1	TGCGCCAGCAGCCTAGGGGACATTGGCACTGAAGCTTTCTTT	CASSLGDIGTEAFF
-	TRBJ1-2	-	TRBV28	TGTGCCAGCAGTTTATGGCAGGACAACTATGGCTACACCTTC	CASSLWQDNYGYTF
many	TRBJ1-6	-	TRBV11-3	TGTGCCAGCAGATTCCCGTTGGGGCCCCTGATACCTAATTCACCCCTCCACTTT	CASRFPLGPLIPNSPLHF
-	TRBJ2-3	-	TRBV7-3	TGTGCCAGCAGCACGGACAGAGGATCAGATACGCAGTATTTT	CASSTDRGSDTQYF
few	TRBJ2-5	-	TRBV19	TGTGCCACCGGAAACAGGGGAGGAGAGACCCAGTACTTC	CATGNRGGETQYF
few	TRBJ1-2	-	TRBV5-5	TGTGCCAGCAGCGTTACAGGAGCAGAGACCTATGGCTACACCTTC	CASSVTGAETYGYTF
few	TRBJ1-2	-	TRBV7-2	TGTGCCAGCAGCTTCACAGGCGGAGACAGGGGCTACACCTTC	CASSFTGGDRGYTF
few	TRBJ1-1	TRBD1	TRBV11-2	TGTGCCAGCAGACCGACGGACAGGGGGCATGGTGAAGCTTTCTTT	CASRPTDRGHGEAFF
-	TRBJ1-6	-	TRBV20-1	TGCAGTGCTAGAGATCATCTGGGGACCTATTCACCCCTCCACTTT	CSARDHLGTYSPLHF
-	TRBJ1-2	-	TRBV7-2	TGTGCCAGCAGTCCTCAGAGTCATGGCTACACCTTC	CASSPQSHGYTF
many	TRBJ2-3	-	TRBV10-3	TGTGCCATCAGTGAGGGGGTTATCGGCACAGATACGCAGTATTTT	CAISEGVIGTDTQYF
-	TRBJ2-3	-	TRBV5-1	TGCGCCAGCAGCTTGCAGGGAGCAGGGACAGATACGCAGTATTTT	CASSLQGAGTDTQYF
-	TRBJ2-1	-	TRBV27	TGTGCCAGCAGTTTAAAGACTAGCTCCTACAATGAGCAGTTCTTC	CASSLKTSSYNEQFF
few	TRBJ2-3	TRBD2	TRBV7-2	TGTGCCAGCAGCTTAGTGCCTAGCGGGGATCCAGATACGCAGTATTTT	CASSLVPSGDPDTQYF
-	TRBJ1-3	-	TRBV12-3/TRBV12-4	TGTGCCAGCAGTCCCGTAGGAAACACCATATATTTT	CASSPVGNTIYF
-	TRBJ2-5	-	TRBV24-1	TGTGCCACCAGTGAATCCAAGGAAGAGACCCAGTACTTC	CATSESKEETQYF
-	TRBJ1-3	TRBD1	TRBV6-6	TGTGCCAGCAGTTTATCCGGGACAGCTGGAAACACCATATATTTT	CASSLSGTAGNTIYF
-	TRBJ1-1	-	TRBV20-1	TGCAGTGCCGTGGACAGTCAGAACACTGAAGCTTTCTTT	CSAVDSQNTEAFF
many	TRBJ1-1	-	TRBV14	TGTGCCAGCAGCCAAGGGACAGCTGAAGCTTTCTTT	CASSQGTAEAFF
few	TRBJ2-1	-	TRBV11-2	TGTGCCAGCAGCTTAAGTGGGGGGGCATACAATGAGCAGTTCTTC	CASSLSGGAYNEQFF
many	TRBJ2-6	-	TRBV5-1	TGCGCCAGCAGCTTGGGTAGTGCGTTTTCCATCTCTGGGGCCAACGTCCTGACTTTC	CASSLGSAFSISGANVLTF
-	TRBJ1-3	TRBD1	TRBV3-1	TGTGCCAGCAGCCAAGGGGACAGGGGAAACACCATATATTTT	CASSQGDRGNTIYF
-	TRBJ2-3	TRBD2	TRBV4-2	TGTGCCAGCAGCCTGAATCTAGCGGGGGGGCTTCCCACAGATACGCAGTATTTT	CASSLNLAGGLPTDTQYF